Described below is a single T cell receptor beta chain sequence and its context. What it recognizes is unknown. A second PCR, run for roughly 7 to 12 cycles, used a sample-barcoded 5' primer plus a J-beta primer mix. TCRdb ran MiXCR on the 5' RACE reads and lists one entry per CDR3 protein. This sample has 750,000 to 1,000,000 distinct CDR3 sequences, with around 29% found just once. This record comes from a study of blood T cells in healthy people across ages. Study conclusions and caveats: PBMCs were not sorted, which prevented a conclusive comparison of naive versus antigen-experienced cells.

Germline V gives CDR1 SGHTA, CDR2 FQGNSA. Trimming removed 5 bases from V and 4 bases from J; junction bases left unmatched: 8. CDR3 length: 15 amino acids. The authors isolated at least 6.5 million PBMCs per sample. The same specimen was also included in a second study, on T cells of mothers and their children. As that study records: Every mother supplied over 8 million TCR beta CDR3 reads and every child 2.5 million to 3.5 million.

The clonotype originates from a woman aged 40 to 49 in good health. The sequencing input was blood. The chain recombines TRBV7-2 with TRBJ2-5; the match to TRBD2 covers 9 bases. Written as DNA, the CDR3 is TGTGCCAGCAGCCTCCAGCGGGAGGCCGTAGAGACCCAGTACTTC. The encoded protein is CASSLQREAVETQYF.